A single sample gave rise to the 20 T cell receptor beta chains below, sequenced in a study of identical twins. One entry per CDR3 protein results from TCRdb running MiXCR on the 5' RACE reads. The sample has about 220,000 distinct CDR3 sequences, roughly 7.5% seen once. The data also belong to a second study, concerning yellow fever vaccine responses in identical twins.

The sample consisted of memory (CD45RO+) T cells sorted from blood. The receptors come from a woman under 30 in good health.

V usage is TRBV18 and J usage is TRBJ2-1, with 10 bases identical to TRBD2. J gave up 4 bases and V 2 bases, and 5 bases lay outside the gene matches. The CDR3 totals 16 residues. The germline gives CDR1 KGHSH, CDR2 LQKENI. The CDR3 protein is CASSPKLAGRYNEQFF. CDR3 coding DNA: TGTGCCAGCTCACCAAAACTAGCGGGAAGGTACAATGAGCAGTTCTTC.

This clonotype was counted many times. V gene TRBV12-3 or TRBV12-4 combines with J gene TRBJ2-5; D is perhaps TRBD2 (5 bases). This CDR3 contains 14 residues. With 6 bases removed from V and 5 bases from J, the gap between germline ends came to 16 bases. CDR3 DNA: TGTGCCAGCAGCTTATCTGGAGGCAGGGAGACCCAGTACTTC. It translates to CASSLSGGRETQYF.

Only a few counts were recorded for this clonotype. V usage is TRBV5-1 and J usage is TRBJ2-7, with 8 bases aligning to TRBD1. There are 14 residues in the CDR3. CDR1 and CDR2 from the germline V gene are SGHRS and YFSETQ. The ends lost 4 bases at V and 2 bases at J; junction bases unmatched: 5. CDR3 residues: CASSVQGAAYEQYF. In DNA, the CDR3 is TGCGCCAGCAGCGTCCAGGGGGCAGCCTACGAGCAGTACTTC.

This clonotype has a count of ten or more. The chain is built from TRBV5-1 and TRBJ1-5; D unclear. V lost 1 base, J lost 3 bases, and 11 bases lay in between. The CDR3 spans 15 residues. Germline V lookup: CDR1 SGHRS, CDR2 YFSETQ. The CDR3 region is CASSLMAGSNQPQHF. CDR3 in DNA: TGCGCCAGCAGCTTGATGGCAGGCTCCAATCAGCCCCAGCATTTT.

This clonotype was seen many times. The chain employs TRBV5-1 and TRBJ1-5; 9 bases map to TRBD1. V lost 4 bases and J lost 0; bases outside the gene matches: 8. Germline V CDR1 and CDR2: SGHRS, YFSETQ. The CDR3 runs 17 residues. The CDR3 loop reads CASSARQGVGSNQPQHF. The CDR3 DNA is TGCGCCAGCAGCGCCAGACAGGGGGTGGGTAGCAATCAGCCCCAGCATTTT.

Ten or more counts support this clonotype. The chain combines TRBV11-3 with TRBJ2-1, with TRBD1 identical over 9 bases. With 1 base clipped from V and 8 bases from J, the junction kept 3 bases outside the gene matches. The CDR3 is made up of 14 amino acids. Germline V gives CDR1 SGHNT, CDR2 YENEEA. The CDR3 region is CASSLGTGVHEQFF. For the CDR3, the DNA is TGTGCCAGCAGCTTAGGGACAGGGGTCCATGAGCAGTTCTTC.

There are a few counts of this clonotype. The chain combines TRBV6-2 or TRBV6-3 with TRBJ2-7; 8 bases line up with TRBD2. Germline CDR1 is MNHEY and CDR2 is SVGEGT. V trimming: 0 bases; J trimming: 3 bases; junction bases outside the gene matches: 10. The length of the CDR3 is 17 residues. Here the CDR3 DNA reads TGTGCCAGCAGTTACTCGACAGCGGTAGCGGGGCTCTACGAGCAGTACTTC. This sequence encodes CASSYSTAVAGLYEQYF.

The chain recombines TRBV7-2 with TRBJ2-2; 7 nucleotides align to TRBD2. The V gene end was trimmed by 5 bases and the J gene end by 2 bases; junction bases not matched to a gene: 5. The CDR3 is 15 residues long. The germline CDR1 and CDR2 sequences are SGHTA and FQGNSA. CDR3 in DNA: TGTGCCAGCAGCCAAGCGGGGCTTAACACCGGGGAGCTGTTTTTT. Amino acids: CASSQAGLNTGELFF. The whole variable domain, remainder taken from reference TRBV7-2 and TRBJ2-2, is GAGVSQSPSNKVTEKGKDVELRCDPISGHTALYWYRQSLGQGLEFLIYFQGNSAPDKSGLPSDRFSAERTGGSVSTLTIQRTQQEDSAVYLCASSQAGLNTGELFFGEGSRLTVL.

This chain connects TRBV5-1 to TRBJ2-2; 8 bases align to TRBD1. Germline V gene data show CDR1 as SGHRS and CDR2 as YFSETQ. The CDR3 length is 16 residues. The J segment lost 5 bases and the V segment lost 4 bases, leaving 10 bases of the junction unmatched. Written as DNA, the CDR3 is TGCGCCAGCAGCCCGGGGACAGGCGCCTCTACCGGGGAGCTGTTTTTT. Encoded protein: CASSPGTGASTGELFF.

This clonotype occurred a few times. The chain's CDR3 is CASSVAASGGTNEQFF. The CDR3 DNA reads TGTGCCAGCAGCGTAGCTGCTAGCGGGGGGACCAATGAGCAGTTCTTC. This chain uses TRBV9 with TRBJ2-1, with 11 bases matching TRBD2. The V gene end was trimmed by 0 bases and the J gene end by 6 bases; junction bases not matched to a gene: 5. The CDR3 covers 16 residues. Germline-derived CDR1 and CDR2 are SGDLS and YYNGEE.

Ten or more counts support this clonotype. The genes are TRBV10-3 and TRBJ2-2, with D perhaps TRBD1 (7 bases). The CDR3 totals 13 residues. V was shortened by 7 bases and J by 4 bases, with 10 bases between the two germline ends. The germline gives CDR1 ENHRY, CDR2 SYGVKD. As DNA, the CDR3 is TGTGCCATCAACAGGGGAGGCACCGGGGAGCTGTTTTTT. Amino acid sequence: CAINRGGTGELFF.

In this sample, this clonotype turned up many times. The V gene is TRBV6-1, the J gene TRBJ2-1; TRBD2 matches 7 bases. The V segment lost 6 bases and the J segment 6 bases; nucleotides outside the gene matches: 14. The CDR3 loop spans 16 amino acids. The germline gives CDR1 MNHNS, CDR2 SASEGT. In nucleotides, the CDR3 is TGTGCCAGCAGGAAAACTCGAGCGGGACGGGGCAATGAGCAGTTCTTC. Residues: CASRKTRAGRGNEQFF.

This clonotype was observed a handful of times. This rearrangement joins TRBV20-1 to TRBJ2-5; D possibly corresponds to TRBD2 (6 bases). V was trimmed by 6 bases and J by 3 bases, leaving 23 bases between them. The germline V gene has CDR1 DFQATT and CDR2 SNEGSKA (reference sequence). The CDR3 has 16 amino acids. The CDR3 region has the DNA TGCAGTGCCGACCCACTAGCCGCCCTAACCAAAGAGACCCAGTACTTC. Translation: CSADPLAALTKETQYF.

A few counts support this clonotype. V is TRBV20-1 and J is TRBJ2-7; the D gene is possibly TRBD1 (6 bases). Germline V CDR1 and CDR2: DFQATT, SNEGSKA (reference sequence). Trimming took off 6 bases at V and 3 bases at J, with 27 bases between the two ends. CDR3 length: 17 amino acids. The CDR3 sequence is CSATALSAGTLYYEQYF. The CDR3 DNA follows: TGCAGTGCCACAGCTCTTTCAGCCGGGACACTTTACTACGAGCAGTACTTC.

This clonotype was counted at least ten times. V usage is TRBV18 and J usage is TRBJ2-1; 12 bases match TRBD2. With V trimmed by 3 bases and J by 0 bases, 9 bases remained unmatched. CDR3 length: 19 residues. CDR1 and CDR2 (germline): KGHSH, LQKENI. CDR3 residues: CASSPVTSGSPSSYNEQFF. CDR3 nucleotides: TGTGCCAGCTCACCGGTGACTAGCGGGAGCCCAAGCTCCTACAATGAGCAGTTCTTC.

In DNA form, the CDR3 reads TGCAGTGCTAGAGATCGGACTCGGGTCTACGAGCAGTACTTC. Residues: CSARDRTRVYEQYF. This chain links TRBV20-1 with TRBJ2-7; D is possibly TRBD2 (5 bases). CDR3 length: 14 amino acids. V was clipped by 0 bases and J by 3 bases, with 12 bases between them. CDR1 is DFQATT and CDR2 is SNEGSKA in the germline V gene (reference sequence).

The chain links TRBV5-1 to TRBJ2-3; TRBD1 might be the D (6 bases). The CDR3 length is 13 residues. The V end lost 7 bases, the J end lost 5 bases, and 14 bases lay between the germline ends. CDR1 and CDR2 from the germline V gene are SGHRS and YFSETQ. DNA for the CDR3: TGCGCCAGCTGCAGGGGCGGAGAAGATACGCAGTATTTT. Protein sequence: CASCRGGEDTQYF.

In this sample, this clonotype turned up many times. Its ends do not fully match the called genes, so a read error is possible. Here the CDR3 DNA reads TGTGCTAGCAGCCCCGGGACAGACCAAGAGACCCAGTACTTC. Residues: CASSPGTDQETQYF. The V call is TRBV7-7, the J call TRBJ2-5, with 7 bases aligning to TRBD1. CDR3 size: 14 residues. The germline V gene encodes CDR1 SSHAT and CDR2 FNYEAQ (reference sequence).

This clonotype was picked up many times. The chain is built from TRBV27 and TRBJ2-5; D is possibly TRBD1 (5 bases). The CDR3 runs 16 residues. V shed 4 bases and J shed 3 bases, with 18 bases lying between them. Germline V gene lookup returns CDR1 MNHEY and CDR2 SMNVEV (reference sequence). The CDR3 DNA reads TGTGCCAGCAGTTCTTTTTACAGGAGCTCCAAAGAGACCCAGTACTTC. Translation gives CASSSFYRSSKETQYF.

A note on this clonotype: A read error may account for a junction end that differs from germline. This sequence joins TRBV20-1 and TRBJ2-2; D uncertain. CDR1 is DFQATT, CDR2 SNEGSKA, per germline (reference sequence). The CDR3 length is 14 residues. The CDR3 loop reads CSARPDLRTAELFF. CDR3 nucleotide sequence: TGCAGTGCTAGACCGGACCTCCGGACCGCGGAGCTGTTTTTT.